This TCR beta chain is drawn from a study of blood T cell repertoires in COVID-19 (dated by TCRdb to between 2020 and 2021). For context, the study as a whole: Samples covering the acute and convalescent phases of COVID-19 were provided by collaborators in the United States, Italy and Spain. The material from the prospective study consisted of cDNA or gDNA derived from T cells, B-cell-depleted T cells, or PBMCs. Deeply sampled blood TCRbeta repertoires from subjects exposed to, actively infected with, or recovered from COVID-19 were included in the dataset. A freely available public database, intended as a resource for researchers studying the immune response to SARS-CoV-2, is where the repertoires were released. Samples were obtained from the ongoing ImmuneRACE study (first 160 participants) and from about 1,300 subjects provided by 6 global collaborators. Sample metadata almost always included a de-identified subject ID, COVID-19 status, age in years and sex. Where HLA class I and class II types were available, the types were taken from metadata supplied by the sample provider, not from assay-based typing.

TCRbeta CDR3 regions were amplified from genomic DNA using the immunoSEQ Assay, a bias-controlled multiplex PCR. For the original study's pipeline: Within the assay, amplification of reference gene primers was used to estimate how many nucleated cells each sample contained. To quantify the absolute abundance of each unique TCRbeta CDR3 rearrangement, sequence reads were collapsed and filtered. Productive Simpson clonality was computed per sample as the square root of Simpson's diversity index over productive rearrangements. What TCRdb holds here is the immuneACCESS table cut down to in-frame rearrangements. Part of the clones is not present; checked against another copy, under half of the missing clones reflect an unresolved V gene, and the others are unexplained. The DNA was the basis for D and trimming; V, J and clone size are from that table. This sample lists some 31,000 clones; 90% were detected once. Over 0.95% of the sample is taken by the ten largest.

The germline V gene specifies MNHEY as CDR1 and SVGAGI as CDR2. Trimming at the junction amounts to 2 bases on V and 7 bases on J, and the germline ends lie 5 bases apart. From cysteine to phenylalanine, the CDR3 is 11 amino acids long. Solely the CDR3 DNA is kept, with 33 bases framed from the first base. The investigation overall reported the following: The amount of clinical and demographic metadata varied by source and participant and was provided uncurated.

Collaborating institutions collected whole blood in K2EDTA tubes following their own protocols. Collaborator samples were shipped for TCRbeta analysis as frozen whole blood, isolated PBMCs, or DNA extracted from either sample type. On this clone itself: What this receptor recognizes is not known. No base quality values were provided; no much bigger clone lies one nucleotide off.

The rearranged chain carries TRBV6-5 and TRBJ2-5; a tentative D match to TRBD1 spans 5 bases. The specimen was peripheral blood. This TCR derives from a man between 65 and 85 years old with active or convalescent COVID-19. The CDR3 is CASSYQGTQYF. The base sequence is TGTGCCAGCAGTTACCAGGGGACCCAGTACTTC.